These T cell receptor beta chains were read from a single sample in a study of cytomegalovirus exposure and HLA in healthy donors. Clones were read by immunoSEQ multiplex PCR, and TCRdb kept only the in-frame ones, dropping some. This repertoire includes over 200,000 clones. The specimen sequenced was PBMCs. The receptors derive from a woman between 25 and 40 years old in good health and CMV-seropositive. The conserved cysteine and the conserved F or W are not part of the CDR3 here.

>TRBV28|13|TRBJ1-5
ASSSPTRAGQPQH
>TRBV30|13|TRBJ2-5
AWTETSGSGETQY
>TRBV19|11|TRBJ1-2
AARQGNLHGYT
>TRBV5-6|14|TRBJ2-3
ASSFLAGGSTDAQY
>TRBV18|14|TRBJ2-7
ASSYGRDRGAYEQY
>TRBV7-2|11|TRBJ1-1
ASAGGHNTEAF
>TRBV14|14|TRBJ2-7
ASSPRRGVGSYEQY
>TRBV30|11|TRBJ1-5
AWSGGANQPQH
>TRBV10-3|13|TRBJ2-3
AIKSGREVGDTQY
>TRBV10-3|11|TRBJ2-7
AIRDTESYEQY
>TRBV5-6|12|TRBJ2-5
ASSSYRDVETQY
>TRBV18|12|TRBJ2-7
ASSPGTGPYEQY
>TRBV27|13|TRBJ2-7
ARVPGKPPTDEQY
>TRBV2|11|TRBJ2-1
ASTGGRSNEQF
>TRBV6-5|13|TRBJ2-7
ASSFDRDSSYEQY
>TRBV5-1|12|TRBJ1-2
ASSPAGEDYGYT
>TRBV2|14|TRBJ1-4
ASSRQPKTSNEKLF
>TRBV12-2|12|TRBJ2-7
ASRFGQGAYEQY
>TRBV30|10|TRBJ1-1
AWSRRNTEAF
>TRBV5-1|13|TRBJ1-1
ASRRGDRGNTEAF
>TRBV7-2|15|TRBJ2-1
ASSSSTGTGSYNEQF
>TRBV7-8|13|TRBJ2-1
ASSPGQVPSNEQF
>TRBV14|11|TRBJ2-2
ASSPRSSGELF
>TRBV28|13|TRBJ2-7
ASSLQDIPTYEQY
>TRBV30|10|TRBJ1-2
AWSATGYGYT
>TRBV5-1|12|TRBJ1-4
ASSSRGSNEKLF
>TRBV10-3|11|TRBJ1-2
AISGQGANGYT
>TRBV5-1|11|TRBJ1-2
ASSRGTGYGYT
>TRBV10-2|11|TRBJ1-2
ASSESTCGGYT
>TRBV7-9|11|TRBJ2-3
ASSLSVTDTQY
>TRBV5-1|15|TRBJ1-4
ASRQNTPRGNHEKLF
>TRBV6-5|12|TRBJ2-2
ASTPSGPPGELF
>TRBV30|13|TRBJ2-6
ACPHRVSGANVLT
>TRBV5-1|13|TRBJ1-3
ASSPDSYSGNTIY
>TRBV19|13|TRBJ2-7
ASSITSGVTYEQY
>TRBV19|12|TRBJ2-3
ASSIGLAGDTQY
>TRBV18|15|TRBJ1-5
ASSQYNPRSVNQPQH
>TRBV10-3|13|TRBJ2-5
ATAGTSRGGDAQY
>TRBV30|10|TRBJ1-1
AWTLPNTEAF
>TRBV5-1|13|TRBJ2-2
ASSSLAGGSGELF
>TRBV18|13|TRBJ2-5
ASSPLQGRGETQY
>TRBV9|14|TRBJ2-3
ASSVESGTSTDTQY
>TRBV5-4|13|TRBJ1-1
ASRNGQARGTEAF
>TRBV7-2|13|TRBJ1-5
ASSPQSAANQPQH
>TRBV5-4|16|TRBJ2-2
ASSLKQGAGAITGELF
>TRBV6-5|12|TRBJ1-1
ASSFDRVATEAF